What follows are 26 T cell receptor beta chains derived from one specimen sequenced in a study of blood T cell repertoires in COVID-19. Profiling relied on immunoSEQ multiplex PCR, and the TCRdb table lists in-frame clones only, not all of them. The sample lists roughly 62,000 clones, around 80% occurring once. The specimen was peripheral blood. The receptors stem from a man aged 60-69 years with acute or convalescent COVID-19.

The chain employs TRBV5-1 and TRBJ2-5; 8 nucleotides align to TRBD2. The V and J ends lost 1 base and 4 bases, in that order; junction bases with no gene match: 6. The germline V gene encodes CDR1 SGHRS and CDR2 YFSETQ. The CDR3 length is 15 residues. CDR3 sequence reads: CASSLSRGGGETQYF. The CDR3 DNA sequence: TGCGCCAGCAGCTTGTCACGGGGGGGCGGAGAGACCCAGTACTTC.

V usage is TRBV6-1 and J usage is TRBJ1-1; D is unclear. Trimming left V 3 bases short and J 0 bases short, with 5 bases between. Per the germline V gene, CDR1 is MNHNS and CDR2 is SASEGT. The CDR3 runs 13 residues. CDR3 region: CASSDIVNTEAFF. CDR3 DNA: TGTGCCAGCAGTGATATTGTGAACACTGAAGCTTTCTTT.

The V call is TRBV14, the J call TRBJ2-5; D gene unclear. The ends were cut back, 2 bases at V and 4 bases at J, with 8 bases in the middle. The CDR3 loop spans 13 amino acids. CDR1 and CDR2 from the germline V gene are SGHDN and FVKESK. In DNA, the CDR3 is TGTGCCAGCAGCCAACTAACGGGAGAGACCCAGTACTTC. Translation: CASSQLTGETQYF.

V usage is TRBV24-1 and J usage is TRBJ2-1; 12 bases map to TRBD1. Per the germline V gene, CDR1 is KGHDR and CDR2 is SFDVKD. Trimming removed 4 bases from V and 9 bases from J; junction bases left unmatched: 12. The CDR3 consists of 17 residues. CDR3 bases: TGTGCCACCAGTGACCCCGCACCGGGACAGGGGGCGGGTGAGCAGTTCTTC. Protein product: CATSDPAPGQGAGEQFF.

The chain has TRBV5-1 and TRBJ1-4; D not certain. CDR3 length: 14 amino acids. Germline V lookup: CDR1 SGHRS, CDR2 YFSETQ. V lost 0 bases, J lost 2 bases, and 5 bases lay in between. CDR3 residues: CASSLGGTNEKLFF. CDR3 nucleotides: TGCGCCAGCAGCTTGGGCGGGACTAATGAAAAACTGTTTTTT.

This clone has more than one count but fewer than ten. The chain recombines TRBV7-3 with TRBJ1-1; 9 bases align to TRBD1. The germline gives CDR1 SGHTA, CDR2 FQGTGA. The CDR3 has 13 amino acids. J lost 4 bases, V lost 3 bases, and 0 bases had no gene match. The CDR3 bases are TGTGCCAGCAGCTTGACAGGGGGCACTGAAGCTTTCTTT. This encodes CASSLTGGTEAFF. The complete variable domain, with remaining parts taken from reference TRBV7-3 and TRBJ1-1, reads GAGVSQTPSNKVTEKGKYVELRCDPISGHTALYWYRQSLGQGPEFLIYFQGTGAADDSGLPNDRFFAVRPEGSVSTLKIQRTERGDSAVYLCASSLTGGTEAFFGQGTRLTVV.

The rearrangement uses TRBV6-5 and TRBJ2-1; no clear D gene. V dropped 5 bases and J dropped 0 bases, with 11 bases sitting between them. From germline, CDR1 is MNHEY and CDR2 SVGAGI. The CDR3 spans 15 residues. CDR3 sequence reads: CASSRRLGSYNEQFF. In DNA form, the CDR3 reads TGTGCCAGCAGTCGCAGGTTGGGCTCCTACAATGAGCAGTTCTTC.

This clone appeared once. J is TRBJ1-2 and V is TRBV5-5; TRBD1 might be the D (6 bases). From germline, CDR1 is SGHKS and CDR2 YYEKEE (reference sequence). The CDR3 is made up of 13 amino acids. V shed 4 bases and J shed 7 bases, with 14 bases lying between them. Here the CDR3 DNA reads TGTGCCAGCAGCCACAGGGAAAGGAGTGGCTACACCTTC. Translating it yields CASSHRERSGYTF.

This sequence joins TRBV4-1 and TRBJ1-1; no clear D gene. Germline V gene sequence: CDR1 MGHRA, CDR2 YSYEKL. CDR3 length: 14 residues. The V end lost 0 bases, the J end lost 1 base, and 6 bases lay between the germline ends. In nucleotides, the CDR3 is TGCGCCAGCAGCCAAGAACAGACGAACACTGAAGCTTTCTTT. This translates into CASSQEQTNTEAFF.

V and J are TRBV9 and TRBJ2-7, with D possibly matching TRBD1 (5 bases). Germline loops: CDR1 SGDLS, CDR2 YYNGEE. CDR3 size: 14 residues. With 0 bases removed from V and 1 base from J, the gap between germline ends came to 8 bases. The CDR3 nucleotides read TGTGCCAGCAGCGTAGAGGCAGGGTCCTACGAGCAGTACTTC. This translates into CASSVEAGSYEQYF.

The chain is built from TRBV18 and TRBJ2-2; D unresolved. Trimming left V 2 bases short and J 3 bases short, with 7 bases between. This CDR3 has 14 amino acids. The germline V gene encodes CDR1 KGHSH and CDR2 LQKENI. CDR3 sequence reads: CASSPWQDTGELFF. In DNA form, the CDR3 reads TGTGCCAGCTCACCATGGCAGGACACCGGGGAGCTGTTTTTT.

This rearrangement joins TRBV19 to TRBJ1-4; perhaps TRBD1 as D (6 bases). This CDR3 has 15 residues. The germline CDR1 and CDR2 sequences are LNHDA and SQIVND (reference sequence). V lost 5 bases and J lost 6, with 16 bases in between. The CDR3 loop is CASSPRGGRDEKLFF. The CDR3 DNA reads TGTGCCAGTAGTCCACGGGGGGGCCGGGATGAAAAACTGTTTTTT.

V usage is TRBV7-9 and J usage is TRBJ2-7; D is unresolved. The CDR3 is 12 amino acids. Germline V gene data show CDR1 as SEHNR and CDR2 as FQNEAQ (reference sequence). V was pared by 5 bases and J by 2 bases, with 7 bases between. CDR3 nucleotides: TGTGCCAGCAGCACCCGAGCCTACGAGCAGTACTTC. This sequence encodes CASSTRAYEQYF.

The chain employs TRBV19 and TRBJ1-1, with 9 positions matching TRBD1. Trimming cost V 4 bases and J 5 bases; bases outside gene matches: 11. There are 16 residues in the CDR3. In germline, CDR1 is LNHDA, CDR2 SQIVND (reference sequence). CDR3 DNA sequence: TGTGCCAGTAGTAAGAGGACAGGGGTTGTGAGGACTGAAGCTTTCTTT. This gives the protein CASSKRTGVVRTEAFF.

The chain carries TRBV27 and TRBJ2-3; tentative D call: TRBD2 (6 bases). V was pared by 6 bases and J by 1 base, with 17 bases between. Germline values: CDR1 MNHEY, CDR2 SMNVEV (reference sequence). CDR3 length: 16 residues. CDR3 residues: CASRPPSGGGTDTQYF. As DNA, the CDR3 is TGTGCCAGCAGACCTCCCAGTGGCGGGGGCACAGATACGCAGTATTTT.

V usage is TRBV24-1 and J usage is TRBJ2-3, with TRBD1 matching over 9 bases. V was pared by 3 bases and J by 7 bases, with 4 bases of the junction left unmatched. Germline CDR1 reads KGHDR; CDR2 reads SFDVKD. The CDR3 covers 14 residues. CDR3 in DNA: TGTGCCACCAGTGATCCACAGGGGGCATATACGCAGTATTTT. Its protein product is CATSDPQGAYTQYF.

This chain joins TRBV5-1 and TRBJ2-5; no clear D. V was cut by 4 bases and J by 2 bases, with 9 bases left in between. CDR1 and CDR2 (germline): SGHRS, YFSETQ. There are 13 residues in the CDR3. In nucleotides, the CDR3 is TGCGCCAGCAGCCCTGACAAGCAAGAGACCCAGTACTTC. Its translation: CASSPDKQETQYF. The full variable domain, rest sourced from reference TRBV5-1 and TRBJ2-5, is KAGVTQTPRYLIKTRGQQVTLSCSPISGHRSVSWYQQTPGQGLQFLFEYFSETQRNKGNFPGRFSGRQFSNSRSEMNVSTLELGDSALYLCASSPDKQETQYFGPGTRLLVL.

This chain links TRBV18 with TRBJ2-5; D might be TRBD1 (5 bases). There are 14 residues in the CDR3. Trimming took 1 base from V and 4 from J, leaving 10 bases between them. CDR1 is KGHSH and CDR2 is LQKENI in the germline V gene. This CDR3 reads CASSPQGNGETQYF. DNA for the CDR3: TGTGCCAGCTCACCACAGGGGAATGGAGAGACCCAGTACTTC.

This clone was found once. V usage is TRBV2 and J usage is TRBJ1-5; 11 nucleotides match TRBD1. The CDR3 covers 16 residues. The V and J ends lost 8 bases and 6 bases, in that order; junction bases with no gene match: 12. Per germline, CDR1 SNHLY and CDR2 FYNNEI. CDR3 DNA sequence: TGTGCCAGCGCCGGGACAGGGGGAAGCGTAAGTCAGCCCCAGCATTTT. This codes for CASAGTGGSVSQPQHF.

The chain uses TRBV18 and TRBJ2-5; a weak D match, TRBD2 (6 bases). V was pared by 4 bases and J by 5 bases, with 23 bases between. The length of the CDR3 is 17 residues. CDR1 KGHSH and CDR2 LQKENI come from the germline V gene. The CDR3 DNA reads TGTGCCAGCTCACGTTTGGGCCCGGACGGAGGAGGGGAGACCCAGTACTTC. This gives the protein CASSRLGPDGGGETQYF.

The chain recombines TRBV11-2 with TRBJ2-7; 8 bases align to TRBD2. The CDR3 length is 15 residues. V dropped 5 bases and J dropped 6; count of bases not matched to a gene: 12. Germline CDR1 reads SGHAT; CDR2 reads FQNNGV. CDR3 sequence (DNA): TGTGCCAGCAGCATTATCCTAGAGCGGGGGCGCGAGCAGTACTTC. Protein sequence: CASSIILERGREQYF.

V usage is TRBV19 and J usage is TRBJ2-2; D is perhaps TRBD2 (6 bases). This CDR3 spans 14 amino acids. Germline V CDR1 and CDR2: LNHDA, SQIVND (reference sequence). V was pared by 9 bases and J by 2 bases, with 13 bases between. CDR3 residues: CASRRGINTGELFF. CDR3 nucleotides: TGTGCCAGCAGACGGGGGATTAACACCGGGGAGCTGTTTTTT.

This clone was counted a few times. The V gene is TRBV6-6, the J gene TRBJ1-2; D call uncertain. The CDR3 totals 15 residues. V was shortened by 10 bases and J by 9 bases, with 27 bases between the two germline ends. The V gene's germline CDR1 is MNHNY and CDR2 SVGAGI (reference sequence). CDR3 in amino acids: CATSRNGIFTESYTF. The CDR3 nucleotides read TGTGCCACCTCGCGAAACGGGATCTTCACTGAAAGCTACACCTTC.

The V gene is TRBV4-1, the J gene TRBJ1-5; D gene ambiguous. CDR1 MGHRA and CDR2 YSYEKL come from the germline V gene. V was pared by 3 bases and J by 2 bases, with 8 bases between. This CDR3 has 14 amino acids. DNA for the CDR3: TGCGCCAGCAGCCATCCCACTGGCAATCAGCCCCAGCATTTT. Its protein is CASSHPTGNQPQHF.

The chain links TRBV7-2 to TRBJ1-2; a possible D gene is TRBD1 (5 bases). Trimming took off 1 base at V and 0 bases at J, with 18 bases between the two ends. This CDR3 contains 18 residues. Germline V gene data show CDR1 as SGHTA and CDR2 as FQGNSA. The CDR3 region is CASSLDAAQGKTNYGYTF. The CDR3 DNA is TGTGCCAGCAGCTTAGATGCGGCCCAGGGAAAGACTAACTATGGCTACACCTTC.

This clone has only a few counts. V usage is TRBV2 and J usage is TRBJ1-1; D unresolved. The CDR3 contains 13 residues. Germline V gene lookup returns CDR1 SNHLY and CDR2 FYNNEI. The V end was cut by 8 bases, the J end by 1 base, with 11 bases between. The CDR3 DNA is TGTGCCAGCGCAGGAGGTGGGAACACTGAAGCTTTCTTT. The encoded protein is CASAGGGNTEAFF.